The 32 T cell receptor beta chains below come from one sample, sequenced in a study of blood T cells in healthy people across ages. The second PCR ran about 6 to 11 cycles with a sample-barcoded 5' primer and J-beta primers. Each CDR3 protein gets one entry after TCRdb re-called the 5' RACE reads with MiXCR. The sample lists 750,000 or so distinct CDR3 sequences, roughly 25% occurring once. A further study also used this sample, focusing on T cells of mothers and their children.

Sequencing used blood. Receptors were obtained from a boy younger than 18 in good health.

This clonotype came up a few times. The J gene is TRBJ2-5, the V gene TRBV6-5, with 7 bases lining up with TRBD1. Germline trimming cut 6 bases from V and 5 bases from J; bases unmatched to any gene: 6. From germline, CDR1 is MNHEY and CDR2 SVGAGI. The CDR3 loop spans 13 amino acids. CDR3 bases: TGTGCCAGCAGATACAGGGGTGGGGAGACCCAGTACTTC. Protein product: CASRYRGGETQYF.

Only a few counts were recorded for this clonotype. This chain connects TRBV10-3 to TRBJ2-7, with D tentatively TRBD2 (6 bases). The J call may not be correct, given that the DNA end is closer to TRBJ2-5. Germline V gene lookup returns CDR1 ENHRY and CDR2 SYGVKD. This CDR3 region has 12 residues. CDR3 protein: CAISSGEETQYF. CDR3 nucleotides: TGTGCCATCAGTTCGGGAGAAGAGACCCAGTACTTC.

This clonotype was picked up a small number of times. The chain combines TRBV20-1 with TRBJ1-5, with D perhaps matching TRBD1 (5 bases). The CDR3 totals 14 residues. V was cut by 5 bases and J by 10 bases, with 21 bases left in between. CDR1 and CDR2 from the germline V gene are DFQATT and SNEGSKA (reference sequence). The CDR3 DNA follows: TGCAGTGCTCCTAGGACACCCATAATATCACCCCAGCATTTT. Encoded protein: CSAPRTPIISPQHF.

The chain links TRBV6-6 to TRBJ2-5; 10 nucleotides match TRBD1. Gene TRBJ2-1 matches the end of the DNA better, so the J call may be wrong. The CDR3 sequence is 13 residues long. CDR1 and CDR2 from the germline V gene are MNHNY and SVGAGI (reference sequence). CDR3 in DNA: TGTGCCAGCAGCCCCCGGGACAGGGGTGAGCAGTTCTTC. Protein product: CASSPRDRGEQFF.

This clonotype occurred a few times. The V call is TRBV7-9, the J call TRBJ1-1; no definite D call. V lost 2 bases, J lost 4 bases, and 5 bases lay in between. The CDR3 is 12 amino acids. Looked up from germline, CDR1 is SEHNR and CDR2 is FQNEAQ (reference sequence). In nucleotides, the CDR3 is TGTGCCAGCAGCTTACAACTCACTGAAGCTTTCTTT. Translated: CASSLQLTEAFF.

This clonotype was seen a handful of times. The genes are TRBV4-1 and TRBJ2-5; 8 bases align to TRBD2. The J call may be mistaken, given a closer DNA end match to TRBJ2-7. The germline gives CDR1 MGHRA, CDR2 YSYEKL. This CDR3 comprises 13 residues. The CDR3, as DNA: TGCGCCAGCAGCCACGGGGGGGACCACGAGCAGTACTTC. Its translation: CASSHGGDHEQYF.

This clonotype has more than one count but fewer than ten. Written as DNA, the CDR3 is TGCAGCGTTGAACGACTAGCCCCTGACAATGAGCAGTTCTTC. As protein: CSVERLAPDNEQFF. The rearrangement links TRBV29-1 to TRBJ2-1; TRBD2 aligns across 7 bases. This CDR3 has 14 residues. The germline gives CDR1 SQVTM, CDR2 ANQGSEA. The junction had 6 bases not matched to a gene; V was cut back by 2 bases and J by 5 bases.

The chain recombines TRBV12-3 or TRBV12-4 with TRBJ2-1, with 12 bases aligning to TRBD2. The ends lost 3 bases at V and 10 bases at J; junction bases unmatched: 13. CDR3 length: 17 residues. The CDR3 coding sequence is TGTGCCAGCAGTTTCGATCGCGCTCTAGCGGGAGGGGGCGAGCAGTTCTTC. It specifies CASSFDRALAGGGEQFF.

A few counts support this clonotype. The rearrangement links TRBV4-1 to TRBJ2-7; unclear D gene. V was trimmed by 1 base and J by 6 bases, leaving 10 bases between them. The CDR3 has 13 amino acids. The germline gives CDR1 MGHRA, CDR2 YSYEKL. CDR3 bases: TGCGCCAGCAGCCAAGGATCTGTTTCCGAGCAGTACTTC. Translated, it gives CASSQGSVSEQYF.

The sample holds a few counts of this clonotype. J is TRBJ1-4 and V is TRBV6-1; D may be TRBD1 (5 bases). The CDR3 sequence is 16 residues long. V was trimmed by 6 bases and J by 0 bases, leaving 14 bases between them. Germline lookup yields CDR1 MNHNS and CDR2 SASEGT. The CDR3 spells CASSLGDPATNEKLFF. CDR3 bases: TGTGCCAGCAGCCTCGGGGACCCCGCAACTAATGAAAAACTGTTTTTT.

The chain joins TRBV27 to TRBJ2-1, with D possibly being TRBD2 (5 bases). V was shortened by 4 bases and J by 6 bases, with 16 bases between the two germline ends. The CDR3 is 15 amino acids. Germline values: CDR1 MNHEY, CDR2 SMNVEV (reference sequence). CDR3 in DNA: TGTGCCAGCAGTTCCCCACGGGAAAGGGCCAATGAGCAGTTCTTC. It yields the protein CASSSPRERANEQFF.

Only a few counts were recorded for this clonotype. J is TRBJ1-1 and V is TRBV9, with no clear D. With 0 bases removed from V and 1 base from J, the gap between germline ends came to 4 bases. The V gene's germline CDR1 is SGDLS and CDR2 YYNGEE. The CDR3 runs to 13 residues. This CDR3 reads CASSVDANTEAFF. CDR3 coding DNA: TGTGCCAGCAGCGTAGACGCGAACACTGAAGCTTTCTTT.

In this sample, this clonotype turned up many times. The V and J genes are TRBV5-1 and TRBJ2-5; D is possibly TRBD1 (5 bases). The V end was cut by 3 bases, the J end by 2 bases, with 11 bases between. This CDR3 spans 14 amino acids. Looked up from germline, CDR1 is SGHRS and CDR2 is YFSETQ. The DNA for the CDR3 is TGCGCCAGCAGCTCAGGGCAGCCACAAGAGACCCAGTACTTC. Protein product: CASSSGQPQETQYF.

This rearrangement joins TRBV2 to TRBJ2-6, with TRBD2 matching over 7 bases. V shed 8 bases and J 0 bases; nucleotides not matched to a gene: 4. The CDR3 spans 15 residues. In germline, CDR1 is SNHLY, CDR2 FYNNEI. The CDR3 DNA reads as TGTGCCAGCCGGCGGGGGTCCTCTGGGGCCAACGTCCTGACTTTC. Amino acid sequence: CASRRGSSGANVLTF.

In this sample, this clonotype turned up a few times. V gene TRBV10-3 combines with J gene TRBJ2-7; TRBD1 aligns across 8 bases. After removal of 7 bases from V and 7 bases from J, the junction contained 18 bases not matched to a gene. The germline V gene has CDR1 ENHRY and CDR2 SYGVKD. The CDR3 has 16 residues. CDR3 in DNA: TGTGCCATCACTGGTGAACAGGGGGGACCCCCTCGAGAGCAGTACTTC. This encodes CAITGEQGGPPREQYF.

This clonotype was recorded a few times. The CDR3 DNA reads TGTGCCAGCAGTGAAGGGGCCAACTATGGCTACACCTTC. This gives the protein CASSEGANYGYTF. The rearrangement uses TRBV12-3 or TRBV12-4 and TRBJ1-2, with D tentatively TRBD1 (5 bases). Trimming took off 5 bases at V and 2 bases at J, with 9 bases between the two ends. The CDR3 sequence is 13 residues long.

The chain uses TRBV10-3 and TRBJ2-1, with no clear D. V was trimmed by 4 bases and J by 7 bases, leaving 14 bases between them. The CDR3 runs to 14 residues. CDR1 is ENHRY, CDR2 SYGVKD, per germline. The CDR3 DNA reads TGTGCCATCAGTGTTGGTGGGCCGGTAAATGAGCAGTTCTTC. The encoded protein is CAISVGGPVNEQFF.

The chain carries TRBV14 and TRBJ2-5, with D perhaps matching TRBD1 or TRBD2 (6 bases each). This CDR3 has 15 amino acids. Trimming took off 5 bases at V and 1 base at J, with 14 bases between the two ends. Looked up from germline, CDR1 is SGHDN and CDR2 is FVKESK. The CDR3 loop reads CASSFARGPQETQYF. Written as DNA, the CDR3 is TGTGCCAGCAGCTTCGCCCGGGGGCCCCAAGAGACCCAGTACTTC. The whole variable domain, filled in from reference TRBV14 and TRBJ2-5, reads EAGVTQFPSHSVIEKGQTVTLRCDPISGHDNLYWYRRVMGKEIKFLLHFVKESKQDESGMPNNRFLAERTGGTYSTLKVQPAELEDSGVYFCASSFARGPQETQYFGPGTRLLVL.

This clonotype was seen more than once but under ten times. V usage is TRBV29-1 and J usage is TRBJ1-2; D call uncertain. V lost 0 bases, J lost 7 bases, and 9 bases lay in between. The germline V gene encodes CDR1 SQVTM and CDR2 ANQGSEA. The CDR3 runs 12 residues. As DNA, the CDR3 is TGCAGCGTTGAAGAACCGCGAGGTGGCTACACCTTC. Translation gives CSVEEPRGGYTF. The full variable domain, in which reference TRBV29-1 and TRBJ1-2 provide the parts outside the CDR3, is SAVISQKPSRDICQRGTSLTIQCQVDSQVTMMFWYRQQPGQSLTLIATANQGSEATYESGFVIDKFPISRPNLTFSTLTVSNMSPEDSSIYLCSVEEPRGGYTFGSGTRLTVV.

A few counts support this clonotype. CDR3 sequence reads: CASSPPNYQETQYF. The CDR3 DNA reads as TGTGCCAGCTCACCCCCAAATTACCAAGAGACCCAGTACTTC. The chain employs TRBV18 and TRBJ2-5, with D unclear. Deletions cut 3 bases from V and 0 bases from J, with 8 bases between. CDR1 and CDR2 from the germline V gene are KGHSH and LQKENI. This CDR3 is built from 14 residues.

The chain has TRBV6-6 and TRBJ1-1, with D possibly matching TRBD1 (5 bases). CDR1 and CDR2 from the germline V gene are MNHNY and SVGAGI (reference sequence). V was trimmed by 2 bases and J by 7 bases, leaving 11 bases between them. The CDR3 length is 13 residues. This CDR3 reads CASSYLRADEAFF. CDR3 DNA sequence: TGTGCCAGCAGTTACCTCAGGGCAGATGAAGCTTTCTTT.

The CDR3 is CASSKHWQAGELFF. The CDR3 DNA follows: TGTGCCAGCAGCAAACACTGGCAGGCCGGGGAGCTGTTTTTT. The chain couples TRBV21-1 to TRBJ2-2. TRBV21-1 is deemed a pseudogene. The CDR3 is 14 amino acids.

The chain couples TRBV12-3 or TRBV12-4 to TRBJ1-1; 7 bases are shared with TRBD1. V was clipped by 6 bases and J by 7 bases; unmatched bases: 8. The CDR3 is 13 amino acids. The CDR3 protein is CASRILTGDEAFF. In DNA form, the CDR3 reads TGTGCCAGCAGGATACTTACAGGGGATGAAGCTTTCTTT.

This clonotype was detected a few times. This chain connects TRBV29-1 to TRBJ2-2, with TRBD1 matching over 9 bases. V was clipped by 5 bases and J by 3 bases; unmatched bases: 4. The CDR3 length is 14 residues. In germline, CDR1 is SQVTM, CDR2 ANQGSEA. CDR3 protein: CSVYRTGDTGELFF. For the CDR3, the DNA is TGCAGCGTTTACAGGACAGGGGACACCGGGGAGCTGTTTTTT.

This clonotype has ten or more counts. The chain is built from TRBV28 and TRBJ2-3; D gene unclear. This CDR3 contains 13 residues. Trimming removed 4 bases at V and 0 bases at J, with 5 bases between. CDR1 and CDR2 from the germline V gene are MDHEN and SYDVKM. DNA for the CDR3: TGTGCCAGCAGTTCGACTAGCACAGATACGCAGTATTTT. It specifies CASSSTSTDTQYF.

The rearrangement joins TRBV24-1 to TRBJ2-1; 7 bases map to TRBD2. The CDR3 loop spans 15 amino acids. Looked up from germline, CDR1 is KGHDR and CDR2 is SFDVKD. Trimming cost V 9 bases and J 7 bases; bases outside gene matches: 14. This chain's CDR3 is CATSSRGDYYNEQFF. CDR3 DNA sequence: TGTGCCACCTCAAGTCGAGGGGACTACTATAATGAGCAGTTCTTC.

The table lists this clonotype with a few counts. The rearrangement links TRBV29-1 to TRBJ2-5; TRBD2 aligns across 8 bases. The V and J ends lost 8 bases and 0 bases, in that order; junction bases with no gene match: 11. This CDR3 is built from 15 residues. In germline, CDR1 is SQVTM, CDR2 ANQGSEA. The chain's CDR3 is CSLGRSGSYQETQYF. The DNA of the CDR3 is TGCAGCCTGGGCCGGAGCGGGAGTTACCAAGAGACCCAGTACTTC.

V gene TRBV25-1 combines with J gene TRBJ1-4, with 9 bases that match TRBD1. Germline V gene lookup returns CDR1 MGHDK and CDR2 SYGVNS. With V trimmed by 3 bases and J by 7 bases, 6 bases remained unmatched. The CDR3 spans 15 residues. CDR3 residues: CASSDWGGQGEKLFF. CDR3 DNA sequence: TGTGCCAGCAGTGACTGGGGGGGACAGGGTGAAAAACTGTTTTTT.

This clonotype was seen a handful of times. The chain uses TRBV14 and TRBJ1-2; D is perhaps TRBD1 (6 bases). This CDR3 has 14 residues. Trimming stripped 8 bases from V and 5 bases from J, with 18 bases between. Per the germline V gene, CDR1 is SGHDN and CDR2 is FVKESK. The CDR3 nucleotides are TGTGCCAGCCAACGAGGAGGGGGTTTTTATGGCTACACCTTC. Its protein product is CASQRGGGFYGYTF.

This chain links TRBV28 with TRBJ2-5; a weak D match, TRBD1 (5 bases). The V gene's germline CDR1 is MDHEN and CDR2 SYDVKM. This CDR3 has 15 residues. The V and J ends lost 0 bases and 1 base respectively, with 9 bases between them. CDR3 in amino acids: CASSLWGRGQETQYF. Here the CDR3 DNA reads TGTGCCAGCAGTTTATGGGGAAGGGGCCAAGAGACCCAGTACTTC.

At least ten counts were recorded for this clonotype. The gene calls are TRBV20-1 and TRBJ2-5; 10 bases line up with TRBD2. Germline lookup yields CDR1 DFQATT and CDR2 SNEGSKA (reference sequence). This CDR3 comprises 13 residues. Losses at the gene ends were 3 bases for V and 4 bases for J; bases not matched to a gene: 2. The CDR3 loop is CSARTSGRETQYF. The DNA for the CDR3 is TGCAGTGCTAGGACTAGCGGGCGAGAGACCCAGTACTTC.

The chain couples TRBV20-1 to TRBJ2-5; possibly TRBD1 for D (5 bases). The CDR3 consists of 13 residues. V was shortened by 1 base and J by 5 bases, with 11 bases between the two germline ends. Germline V gene lookup returns CDR1 DFQATT and CDR2 SNEGSKA (reference sequence). The DNA of the CDR3 is TGCAGTGCTAGAGCTCAGGGATGGGAGACCCAGTACTTC. Translating it yields CSARAQGWETQYF.